The present T cell receptor beta chain was sequenced within a study of blood T cell repertoires in COVID-19. At the level of the study: Acute and convalescent COVID-19 specimens originated in the United States, Italy and Spain.

Profiled with immunoSEQ multiplex PCR; TCRdb holds only in-frame clones, not every one. The sample has 340,000 or so clones, approximately 83% seen once; the top ten hold roughly 4.2%. This sequence was found in a woman aged 35 to 49 with acute COVID-19. The sequencing sample was made of PBMCs or T cells enriched from blood (not recorded which).

CDR3 amino acids: CASSLAGVGAEGYTF. The DNA of the CDR3 is TGCGCCAGCAGCTTGGCCGGGGTGGGGGCAGAAGGCTACACCTTC. The chain combines TRBV5-1 with TRBJ1-2, with D perhaps matching TRBD1 (6 bases). This CDR3 has 15 residues. V was cut by 0 bases and J by 8 bases, with 17 bases left in between. Germline CDR1 reads SGHRS; CDR2 reads YFSETQ.